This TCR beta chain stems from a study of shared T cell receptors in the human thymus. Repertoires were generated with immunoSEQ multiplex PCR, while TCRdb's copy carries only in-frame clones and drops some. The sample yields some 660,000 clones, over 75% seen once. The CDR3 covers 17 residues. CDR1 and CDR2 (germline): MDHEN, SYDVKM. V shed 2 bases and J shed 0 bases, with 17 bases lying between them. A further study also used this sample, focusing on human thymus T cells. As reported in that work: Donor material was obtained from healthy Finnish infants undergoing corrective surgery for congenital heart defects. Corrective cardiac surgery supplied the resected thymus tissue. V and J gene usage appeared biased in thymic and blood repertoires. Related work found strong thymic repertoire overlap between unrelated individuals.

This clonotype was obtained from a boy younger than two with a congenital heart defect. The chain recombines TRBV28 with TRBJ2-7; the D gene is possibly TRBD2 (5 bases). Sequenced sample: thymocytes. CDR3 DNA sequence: TGTGCCAGCAGTTTAGTCACTAGTAGGATAAGCTCCTACGAGCAGTACTTC. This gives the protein CASSLVTSRISSYEQYF.